This T cell receptor (beta chain) was recorded in a study of technical replicates of blood from a few donors. The germline gives CDR1 SGHDT, CDR2 YYEEEE. V was pared by 4 bases and J by 5 bases, with 9 bases of the junction left unmatched. There are 15 residues in the CDR3. Sequencing used immunoSEQ multiplex PCR; TCRdb keeps in-frame clones, though not all of them. Of about 63,000 clones in the sample, around 86% are singletons; the top ten hold under 6.5%. The chain is built from TRBV5-6 and TRBJ2-5, with TRBD2 matching over 9 bases. The sample taken for sequencing was PBMCs. This receptor was identified in a human donor in good health. Some clones in this sample may be carry-over from other donors' samples. The CDR3 DNA reads TGTGCCAGCAGCCTCCGCGGGGGGGTTTTTGAGACCCAGTACTTC. Translation: CASSLRGGVFETQYF.